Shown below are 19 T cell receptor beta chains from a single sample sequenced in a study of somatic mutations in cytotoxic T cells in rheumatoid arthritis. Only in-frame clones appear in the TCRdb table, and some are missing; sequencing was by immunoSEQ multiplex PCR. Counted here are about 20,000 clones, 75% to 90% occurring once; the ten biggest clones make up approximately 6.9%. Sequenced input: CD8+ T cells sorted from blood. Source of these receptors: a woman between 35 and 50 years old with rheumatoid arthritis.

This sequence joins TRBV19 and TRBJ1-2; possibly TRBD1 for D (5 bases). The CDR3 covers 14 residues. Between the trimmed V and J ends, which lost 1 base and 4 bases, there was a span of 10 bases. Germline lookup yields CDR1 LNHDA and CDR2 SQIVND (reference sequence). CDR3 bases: TGTGCCAGTAGTATAGCGGGGGGAGGCTATGGCTACACCTTC. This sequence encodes CASSIAGGGYGYTF.

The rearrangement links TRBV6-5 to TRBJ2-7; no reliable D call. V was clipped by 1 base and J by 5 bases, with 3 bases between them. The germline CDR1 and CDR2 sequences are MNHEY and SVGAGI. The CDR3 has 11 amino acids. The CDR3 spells CASSYFNEQYF. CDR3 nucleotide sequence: TGTGCCAGCAGTTACTTCAACGAGCAGTACTTC.

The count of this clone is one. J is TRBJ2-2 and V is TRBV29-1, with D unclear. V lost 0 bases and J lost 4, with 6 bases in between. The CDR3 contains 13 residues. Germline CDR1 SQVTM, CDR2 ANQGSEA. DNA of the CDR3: TGCAGCGTTGAAGAGTCTTTCACCGGGGAGCTGTTTTTT. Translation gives CSVEESFTGELFF.

The CDR3 bases are TGTGCCAGCAATCTCTATACCTACAATGAGCAGTTCTTC. Translated: CASNLYTYNEQFF. The V and J genes are TRBV9 and TRBJ2-1; no clear D gene. V was shortened by 6 bases and J by 2 bases, with 9 bases between the two germline ends. CDR1 is SGDLS and CDR2 is YYNGEE in the germline V gene. This CDR3 comprises 13 residues.

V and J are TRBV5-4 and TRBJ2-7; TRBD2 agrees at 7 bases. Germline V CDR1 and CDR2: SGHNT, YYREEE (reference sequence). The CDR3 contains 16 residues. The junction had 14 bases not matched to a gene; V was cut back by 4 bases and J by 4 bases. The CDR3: CASSGGLNDLLYEQYF. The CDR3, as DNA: TGTGCCAGCAGCGGGGGACTAAACGACCTTCTTTACGAGCAGTACTTC.

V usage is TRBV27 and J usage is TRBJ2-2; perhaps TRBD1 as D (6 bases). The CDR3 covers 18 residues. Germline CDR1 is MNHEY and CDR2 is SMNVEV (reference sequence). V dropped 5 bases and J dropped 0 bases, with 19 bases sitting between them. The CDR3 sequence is CASSPIPLRGPNTGELFF. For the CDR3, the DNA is TGTGCCAGCAGTCCGATCCCACTCAGGGGACCGAACACCGGGGAGCTGTTTTTT.

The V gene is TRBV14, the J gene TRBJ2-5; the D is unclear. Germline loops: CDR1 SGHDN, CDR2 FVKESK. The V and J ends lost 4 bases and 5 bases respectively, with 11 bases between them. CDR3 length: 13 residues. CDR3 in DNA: TGTGCCAGCAGCCCCCTCTCAGTGGAGACCCAGTACTTC. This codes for CASSPLSVETQYF. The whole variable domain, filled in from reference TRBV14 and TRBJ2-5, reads EAGVTQFPSHSVIEKGQTVTLRCDPISGHDNLYWYRRVMGKEIKFLLHFVKESKQDESGMPNNRFLAERTGGTYSTLKVQPAELEDSGVYFCASSPLSVETQYFGPGTRLLVL.

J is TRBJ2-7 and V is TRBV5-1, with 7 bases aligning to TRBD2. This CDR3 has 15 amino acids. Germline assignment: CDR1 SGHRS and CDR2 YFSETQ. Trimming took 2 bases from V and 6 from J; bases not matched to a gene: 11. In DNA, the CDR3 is TGCGCCAGCAGCTTCGAAGCGGGGCTTATGGGCGAGCAGTACTTC. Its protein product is CASSFEAGLMGEQYF.

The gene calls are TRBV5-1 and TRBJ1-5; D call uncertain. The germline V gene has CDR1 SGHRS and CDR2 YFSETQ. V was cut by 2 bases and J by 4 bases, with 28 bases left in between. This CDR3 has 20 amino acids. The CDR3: CASSFLKDQVAQLLNQPQHF. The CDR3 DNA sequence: TGCGCCAGCAGCTTTTTAAAAGACCAGGTGGCCCAACTTCTTAATCAGCCCCAGCATTTT.

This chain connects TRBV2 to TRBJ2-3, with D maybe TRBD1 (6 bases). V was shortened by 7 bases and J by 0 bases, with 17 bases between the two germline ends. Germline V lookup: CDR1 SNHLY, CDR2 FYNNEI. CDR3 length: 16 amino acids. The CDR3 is CASTPRDTESTDTQYF. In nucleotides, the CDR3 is TGTGCCAGCACCCCCCGGGACACCGAGAGCACAGATACGCAGTATTTT.

CDR3 region: CASNPGSYEQYF. The CDR3 bases are TGTGCCAGCAATCCGGGCTCCTACGAGCAGTACTTC. The rearrangement uses TRBV2 and TRBJ2-7, with unresolved D. The CDR3 loop spans 12 amino acids. Germline assignment: CDR1 SNHLY and CDR2 FYNNEI. Trimming stripped 7 bases from V and 0 bases from J, with 7 bases between.

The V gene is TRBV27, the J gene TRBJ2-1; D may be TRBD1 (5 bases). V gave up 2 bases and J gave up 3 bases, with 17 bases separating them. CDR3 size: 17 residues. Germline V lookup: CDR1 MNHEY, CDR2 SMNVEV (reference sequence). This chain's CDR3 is CASSLNLGAIFYNEQFF. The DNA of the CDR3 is TGTGCCAGCAGTTTAAACCTTGGGGCCATCTTCTACAATGAGCAGTTCTTC.

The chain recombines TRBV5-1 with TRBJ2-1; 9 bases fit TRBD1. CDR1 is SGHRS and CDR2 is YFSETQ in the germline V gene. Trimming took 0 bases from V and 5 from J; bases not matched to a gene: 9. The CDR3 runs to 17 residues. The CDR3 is CASSLGVGDRVDNEQFF. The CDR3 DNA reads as TGCGCCAGCAGCTTGGGGGTCGGGGACAGGGTCGACAATGAGCAGTTCTTC.

CDR3: CASSLAGQGGTEAFF. The DNA of the CDR3 is TGTGCCAGCAGCTTAGCGGGCCAGGGAGGCACTGAAGCTTTCTTT. This chain joins TRBV7-9 and TRBJ1-1; D might be TRBD1 (5 bases). The CDR3 consists of 15 residues. The V end was cut by 0 bases, the J end by 4 bases, with 12 bases between. CDR1 is SEHNR and CDR2 is FQNEAQ in the germline V gene (reference sequence).

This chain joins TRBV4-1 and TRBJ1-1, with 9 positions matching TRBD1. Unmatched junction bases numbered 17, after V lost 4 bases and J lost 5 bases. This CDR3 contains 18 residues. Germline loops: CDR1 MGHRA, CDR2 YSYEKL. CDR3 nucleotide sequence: TGCGCCAGCAGCCGATTGACTTTGGAGGGACAGGGACGTACTGAAGCTTTCTTT. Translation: CASSRLTLEGQGRTEAFF.

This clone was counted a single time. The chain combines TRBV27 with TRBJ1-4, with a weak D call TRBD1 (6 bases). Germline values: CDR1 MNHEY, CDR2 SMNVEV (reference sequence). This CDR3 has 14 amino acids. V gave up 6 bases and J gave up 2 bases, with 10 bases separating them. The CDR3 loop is CASRVGQTNEKLFF. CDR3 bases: TGTGCCAGCAGGGTTGGACAGACTAATGAAAAACTGTTTTTT.

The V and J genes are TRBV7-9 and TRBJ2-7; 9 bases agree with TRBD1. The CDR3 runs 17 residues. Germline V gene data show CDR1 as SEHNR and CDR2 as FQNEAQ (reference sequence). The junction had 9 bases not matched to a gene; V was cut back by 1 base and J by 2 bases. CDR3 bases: TGTGCCAGCAGCTTAGTCGGTCAGGGACAGGGAACCTACGAGCAGTACTTC. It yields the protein CASSLVGQGQGTYEQYF.

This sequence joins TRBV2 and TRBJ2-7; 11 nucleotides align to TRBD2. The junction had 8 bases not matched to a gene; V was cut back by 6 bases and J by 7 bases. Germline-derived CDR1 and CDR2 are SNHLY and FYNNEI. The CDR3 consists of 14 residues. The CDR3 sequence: CASSRLAGSGEQYF. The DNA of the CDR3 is TGTGCCAGCAGCCGACTAGCGGGATCGGGAGAGCAGTACTTC. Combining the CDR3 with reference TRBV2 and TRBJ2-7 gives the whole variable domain EPEVTQTPSHQVTQMGQEVILRCVPISNHLYFYWYRQILGQKVEFLVSFYNNEISEKSEIFDDQFSVERPDGSNFTLKIRSTKLEDSAMYFCASSRLAGSGEQYFGPGTRLTVT.

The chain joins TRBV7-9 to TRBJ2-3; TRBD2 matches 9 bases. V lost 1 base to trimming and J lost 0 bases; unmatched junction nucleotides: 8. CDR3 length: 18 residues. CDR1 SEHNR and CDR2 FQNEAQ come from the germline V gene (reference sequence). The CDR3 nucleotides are TGTGCCAGCAGCTTAGTATCGACTAGCGGATCTAGCACAGATACGCAGTATTTT. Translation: CASSLVSTSGSSTDTQYF.